One sample yielded the 21 T cell receptor beta chains listed below, sequenced in a study of shared clonotypes between healthy human individuals. Assay used: immunoSEQ multiplex PCR; TCRdb lists only in-frame clones, some missing. In the table there are just over 2,000,000 clones, approximately 95% of which are singletons. Sequencing was performed on naive CD4+ T cells sorted from blood. Subset here: CD45RA+ positively selected. These receptor sequences come from a man aged 18-30 years in good health.

J is TRBJ2-5 and V is TRBV28; D is ambiguous. Germline V gene data show CDR1 as MDHEN and CDR2 as SYDVKM. Trimming left V 8 bases short and J 0 bases short, with 10 bases between. The CDR3 runs 13 residues. The CDR3 DNA sequence: TGTGCCAGCCAGACAAAAAACCAAGAGACCCAGTACTTC. Its protein is CASQTKNQETQYF.

The chain carries TRBV7-8 and TRBJ2-3; 8 bases agree with TRBD1. CDR1 is SGHVS, CDR2 FQNEAQ, per germline. The CDR3 runs to 15 residues. V lost 5 bases, J lost 3 bases, and 7 bases stayed unmatched. In nucleotides, the CDR3 is TGTGCCAGCAGCCGGACAGGGATCCCAACAGATACGCAGTATTTT. It codes for CASSRTGIPTDTQYF.

The gene calls are TRBV7-2 and TRBJ2-3, with 8 bases identical to TRBD1. Germline CDR1 and CDR2: SGHTA and FQGNSA. The CDR3 contains 16 residues. With 5 bases clipped from V and 2 bases from J, the junction kept 9 bases outside the gene matches. This chain's CDR3 is CASSLDRGGNTDTQYF. The CDR3 DNA sequence: TGTGCCAGCAGCCTCGACAGGGGAGGAAACACAGATACGCAGTATTTT.

This chain joins TRBV18 and TRBJ1-1, with D perhaps matching TRBD1 (5 bases). This CDR3 contains 14 residues. The germline V gene encodes CDR1 KGHSH and CDR2 LQKENI. Trimming took off 7 bases at V and 4 bases at J, with 16 bases between the two ends. This chain's CDR3 is CASFVGGDGTEAFF. The CDR3 bases are TGTGCCAGCTTCGTCGGGGGGGATGGCACTGAAGCTTTCTTT.

The chain has TRBV4-3 and TRBJ2-3; D remains unclear. In germline, CDR1 is LGHNA, CDR2 YSLEER. The CDR3 spans 13 residues. Trimming left V 4 bases short and J 6 bases short, with 11 bases between. The CDR3 bases are TGCGCCAGCAGCCCCGGTTTGCCGGATACGCAGTATTTT. Protein product: CASSPGLPDTQYF.

The rearrangement uses TRBV28 and TRBJ2-1, with 8 positions matching TRBD1. There are 18 residues in the CDR3. The germline V gene has CDR1 MDHEN and CDR2 SYDVKM. V was clipped by 5 bases and J by 2 bases; unmatched bases: 14. Written as DNA, the CDR3 is TGTGCCAGCAGTCCCGACAGGGGTGGATTTCAAGCCTACAATGAGCAGTTCTTC. Protein product: CASSPDRGGFQAYNEQFF.

The rearrangement uses TRBV19 and TRBJ1-6, with 7 nucleotides matching TRBD1. Trimming cost V 5 bases and J 5 bases; bases outside gene matches: 15. The CDR3 covers 18 residues. The germline V gene has CDR1 LNHDA and CDR2 SQIVND (reference sequence). In DNA form, the CDR3 reads TGTGCCAGTAGTCCACCCCGGGGCCGGGACAGCGATAATTCACCCCTCCACTTT. Protein product: CASSPPRGRDSDNSPLHF.

The chain recombines TRBV7-2 with TRBJ2-5, with 8 bases that match TRBD2. J lost 5 bases, V lost 4 bases, and 3 bases had no gene match. Germline V gene data show CDR1 as SGHTA and CDR2 as FQGNSA. The CDR3 is 13 amino acids. CDR3 protein: CASSWVAGETQYF. DNA for the CDR3: TGTGCCAGCAGCTGGGTAGCGGGGGAGACCCAGTACTTC. Looking up the rest from reference TRBV7-2 and TRBJ2-5 gives the full variable domain: GAGVSQSPSNKVTEKGKDVELRCDPISGHTALYWYRQSLGQGLEFLIYFQGNSAPDKSGLPSDRFSAERTGGSVSTLTIQRTQQEDSAVYLCASSWVAGETQYFGPGTRLLVL.

The chain combines TRBV7-2 with TRBJ1-5; D gene unclear. V was cut by 7 bases and J by 5 bases, with 15 bases left in between. CDR1 is SGHTA, CDR2 FQGNSA, per germline. CDR3 length equals 14 residues. For the CDR3, the DNA is TGTGCCAGCACCTACGGGGAGTGGGATCAGCCCCAGCATTTT. Translated, it gives CASTYGEWDQPQHF.

A word on this clone: This CDR3 is also generated by other DNA sequences in the sample. V is TRBV28 and J is TRBJ1-5; D remains unclear. V shed 4 bases and J shed 9 bases, with 7 bases lying between them. The CDR3 loop spans 11 amino acids. Germline V gives CDR1 MDHEN, CDR2 SYDVKM. The CDR3 sequence: CASSSRGPQHF. The CDR3 bases are TGTGCCAGCAGTTCTCGAGGGCCCCAGCATTTT.

The CDR3 bases are TGTGCCGCCTCTTACGGGGGCCAAAACAATTCACCCCTCCACTTT. Translating it yields CAASYGGQNNSPLHF. This chain connects TRBV6-1 to TRBJ1-6, with D perhaps TRBD1 (6 bases). Deletions cut 11 bases from V and 7 bases from J, with 21 bases between. The length of the CDR3 is 15 residues. Germline CDR1 and CDR2: MNHNS and SASEGT.

The chain uses TRBV6-1 and TRBJ1-6; D gene uncertain. The V end was cut by 5 bases, the J end by 5 bases, with 7 bases between. This CDR3 has 13 residues. Germline CDR1 and CDR2: MNHNS and SASEGT. CDR3 loop: CASSRTHNSPLHF. The CDR3 DNA follows: TGTGCCAGCAGTAGAACACATAATTCACCCCTCCACTTT.

The chain joins TRBV2 to TRBJ2-7; 12 bases are a match to TRBD2. Germline V gives CDR1 SNHLY, CDR2 FYNNEI. V lost 8 bases and J lost 5; bases outside the gene matches: 7. The CDR3 spans 14 residues. The CDR3 loop reads CASRLRLAGDEQYF. CDR3 sequence (DNA): TGTGCCAGCCGACTCAGACTAGCGGGGGACGAGCAGTACTTC.

The V and J genes are TRBV5-6 and TRBJ1-4, with D unresolved. The germline gives CDR1 SGHDT, CDR2 YYEEEE. The CDR3 loop spans 14 amino acids. Trimming left V 6 bases short and J 6 bases short, with 15 bases between. CDR3 amino acids: CASKLSPDDEKLFF. In DNA, the CDR3 is TGTGCCAGCAAGCTAAGTCCGGACGATGAAAAACTGTTTTTT.

This chain joins TRBV6-1 and TRBJ1-2; maybe TRBD1 (6 bases). The V end was cut by 5 bases, the J end by 3 bases, with 16 bases between. This CDR3 is 15 amino acids long. Germline V gives CDR1 MNHNS, CDR2 SASEGT. The CDR3 DNA reads as TGTGCCAGCAGTCCTGAGCAGGGGCTGGACTATGGCTACACCTTC. It is translated as CASSPEQGLDYGYTF.

In nucleotides, the CDR3 is TGCAGCGTTGAGAACGACAGGGGGGAGGGCTACACCTTC. The encoded protein is CSVENDRGEGYTF. V usage is TRBV29-1 and J usage is TRBJ1-2; 9 nucleotides align to TRBD1. In germline, CDR1 is SQVTM, CDR2 ANQGSEA. This CDR3 has 13 amino acids. The V and J ends lost 3 bases and 8 bases, in that order; junction bases with no gene match: 7.

The genes are TRBV7-2 and TRBJ1-4, with D hard to call. V was clipped by 5 bases and J by 0 bases, with 10 bases between them. The CDR3 is made up of 15 amino acids. Germline CDR1 reads SGHTA; CDR2 reads FQGNSA. CDR3 bases: TGTGCCAGCAGCCTAGACCGGACAACTAATGAAAAACTGTTTTTT. The encoded protein is CASSLDRTTNEKLFF.

In the case of this clone: Other DNA variants within this sample encode the same CDR3. The rearrangement joins TRBV11-2 to TRBJ2-7, with D hard to call. V lost 3 bases, J lost 0 bases, and 3 bases lay in between. The CDR3 runs to 12 residues. Germline V gene sequence: CDR1 SGHAT, CDR2 FQNNGV. Here the CDR3 reads CASSFGSYEQYF. The CDR3 DNA reads as TGTGCCAGCAGCTTCGGCTCCTACGAGCAGTACTTC.

This clone was seen just once. V gene TRBV7-2 combines with J gene TRBJ2-7; TRBD1 agrees at 8 bases. Trimming at V came to 5 bases and at J to 4 bases, leaving 10 bases not matched to a gene. CDR3 length equals 15 residues. Germline CDR1 SGHTA, CDR2 FQGNSA. CDR3 in amino acids: CASSIQTGAPYEQYF. DNA of the CDR3: TGTGCCAGCAGCATCCAGACAGGGGCGCCTTACGAGCAGTACTTC.

The V gene is TRBV7-9, the J gene TRBJ2-5; D assignment may be TRBD1 or TRBD2 (5 bases each). The CDR3 has 13 residues. V was trimmed by 1 base and J by 5 bases, leaving 8 bases between them. Germline V gene sequence: CDR1 SEHNR, CDR2 FQNEAQ (reference sequence). The CDR3 DNA reads TGTGCCAGCAGCTTAGATTGGGGGGAGACCCAGTACTTC. As protein: CASSLDWGETQYF.

The chain has TRBV7-9 and TRBJ1-1; 9 bases map to TRBD1. Germline V gives CDR1 SEHNR, CDR2 FQNEAQ (reference sequence). The trim removed 5 bases at V and 1 base at J, leaving 14 bases unmatched. CDR3 length: 18 amino acids. CDR3 bases: TGTGCCAGCAGCCCAGTTTCACTCCGGGACAGGGCGAACACTGAAGCTTTCTTT. Its protein is CASSPVSLRDRANTEAFF. The variable domain in full, with the rest retrieved from reference TRBV7-9 and TRBJ1-1, is DTGVSQNPRHKITKRGQNVTFRCDPISEHNRLYWYRQTLGQGPEFLTYFQNEAQLEKSRLLSDRFSAERPKGSFSTLEIQRTEQGDSAMYLCASSPVSLRDRANTEAFFGQGTRLTVV.